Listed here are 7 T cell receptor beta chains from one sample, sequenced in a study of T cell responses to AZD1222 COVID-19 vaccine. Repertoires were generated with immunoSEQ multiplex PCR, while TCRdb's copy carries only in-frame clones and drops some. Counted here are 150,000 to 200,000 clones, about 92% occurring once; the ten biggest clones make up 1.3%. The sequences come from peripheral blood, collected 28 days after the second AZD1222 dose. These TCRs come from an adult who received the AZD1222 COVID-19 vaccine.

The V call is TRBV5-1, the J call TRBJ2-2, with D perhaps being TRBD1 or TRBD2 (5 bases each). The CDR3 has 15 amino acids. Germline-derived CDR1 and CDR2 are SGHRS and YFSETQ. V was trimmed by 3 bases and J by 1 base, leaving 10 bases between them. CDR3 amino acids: CASSSGGLNTGELFF. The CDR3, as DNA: TGCGCCAGCAGCTCTGGGGGTTTGAACACCGGGGAGCTGTTTTTT.

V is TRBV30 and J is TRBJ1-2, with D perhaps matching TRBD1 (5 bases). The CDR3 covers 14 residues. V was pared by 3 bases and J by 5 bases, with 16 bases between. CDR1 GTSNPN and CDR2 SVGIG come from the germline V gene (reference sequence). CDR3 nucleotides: TGTGCCTGGAGGAGACCGGGACGAAAGTATGGCTACACCTTC. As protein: CAWRRPGRKYGYTF.

The CDR3, as DNA: TGCGCCAGCAGTGAGTTGTGGTTTCTGGGCGGGGGGGCCTCCTACAATGAGCAGTTCTTC. Amino acids: CASSELWFLGGGASYNEQFF. This chain links TRBV10-2 with TRBJ2-1, with TRBD2 matching over 9 bases. The CDR3 runs 20 residues. Germline V gives CDR1 WSHSY, CDR2 SAAADI. Trimming took 1 base from V and 0 from J; bases not matched to a gene: 13.

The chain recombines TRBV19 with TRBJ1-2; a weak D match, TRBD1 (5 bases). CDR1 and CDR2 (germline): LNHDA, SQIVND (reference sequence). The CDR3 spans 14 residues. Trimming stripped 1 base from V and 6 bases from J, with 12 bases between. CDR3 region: CASSIVAGSDGYTF. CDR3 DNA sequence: TGTGCCAGTAGTATAGTGGCAGGGAGCGATGGCTACACCTTC.

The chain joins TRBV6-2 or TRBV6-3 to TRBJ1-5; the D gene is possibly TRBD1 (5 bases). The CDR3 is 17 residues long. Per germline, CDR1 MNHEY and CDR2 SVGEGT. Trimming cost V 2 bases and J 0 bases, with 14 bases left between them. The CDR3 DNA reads TGTGCCAGCAGTTACCCCCCGGGGGGGTCTAGCAATCAGCCCCAGCATTTT. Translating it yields CASSYPPGGSSNQPQHF.

CDR3 region: CASTPGHDGNTDTQYF. The CDR3 DNA reads TGTGCCAGCACCCCCGGACATGATGGAAACACAGATACGCAGTATTTT. The genes are TRBV5-4 and TRBJ2-3; TRBD1 is a possible D gene (5 bases). The V end lost 6 bases, the J end lost 2 bases, and 19 bases lay between the germline ends. In germline, CDR1 is SGHNT, CDR2 YYREEE (reference sequence). The CDR3 loop spans 16 amino acids. Variable domain in full (rest from reference TRBV5-4 and TRBJ2-3): ETGVTQSPTHLIKTRGQQVTLRCSSQSGHNTVSWYQQALGQGPQFIFQYYREEENGRGNFPPRFSGLQFPNYSSELNVNALELDDSALYLCASTPGHDGNTDTQYFGPGTRLTVL.

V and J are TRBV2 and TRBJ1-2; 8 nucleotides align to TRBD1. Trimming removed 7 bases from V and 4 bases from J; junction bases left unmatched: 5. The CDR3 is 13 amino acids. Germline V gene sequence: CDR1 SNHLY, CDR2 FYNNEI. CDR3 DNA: TGTGCCAGCACGGGACAGGTTCTCTATGGCTACACCTTC. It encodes CASTGQVLYGYTF.